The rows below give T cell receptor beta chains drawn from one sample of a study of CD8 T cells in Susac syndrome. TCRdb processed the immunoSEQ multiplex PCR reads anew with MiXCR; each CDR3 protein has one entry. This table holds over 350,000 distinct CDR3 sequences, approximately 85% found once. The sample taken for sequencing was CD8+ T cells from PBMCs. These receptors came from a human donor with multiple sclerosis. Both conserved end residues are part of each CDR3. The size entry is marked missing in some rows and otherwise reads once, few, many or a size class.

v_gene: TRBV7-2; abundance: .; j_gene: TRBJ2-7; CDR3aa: CASEEDSTYEQYF
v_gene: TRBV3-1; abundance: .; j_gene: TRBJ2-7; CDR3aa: CASSRTGLWEQYF
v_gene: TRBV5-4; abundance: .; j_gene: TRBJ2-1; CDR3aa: CASSSPLQISSYNEQFF
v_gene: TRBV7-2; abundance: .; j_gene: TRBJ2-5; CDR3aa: CASSLVGLSLQETQYF
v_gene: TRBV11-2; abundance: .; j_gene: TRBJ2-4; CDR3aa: CASSLDRAPGIQYF
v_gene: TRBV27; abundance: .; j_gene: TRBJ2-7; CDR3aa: CASARTDSYEQYF
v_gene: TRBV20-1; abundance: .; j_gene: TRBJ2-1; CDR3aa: CSANSGTSGYNEQFF
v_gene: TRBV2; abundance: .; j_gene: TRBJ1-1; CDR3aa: CASLEGMDNTEAFF
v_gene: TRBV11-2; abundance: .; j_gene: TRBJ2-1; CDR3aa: CASSHGTPDNEQFF
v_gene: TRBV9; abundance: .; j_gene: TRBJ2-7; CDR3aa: CASSSGEQRTEKRLNYEQYF
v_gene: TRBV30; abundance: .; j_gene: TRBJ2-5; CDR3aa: CAWTGVEETQYF
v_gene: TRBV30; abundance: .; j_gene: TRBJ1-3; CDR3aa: CASHVSENTIYF
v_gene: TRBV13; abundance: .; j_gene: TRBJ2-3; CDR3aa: CASSTYRATDTQYF
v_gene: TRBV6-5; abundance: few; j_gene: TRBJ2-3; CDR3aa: CASSQGADTQYF
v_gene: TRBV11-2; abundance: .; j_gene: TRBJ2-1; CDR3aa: CASIPAAGNEQFF
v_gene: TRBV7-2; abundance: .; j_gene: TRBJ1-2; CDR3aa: CASSLAPGQTANYGYTF
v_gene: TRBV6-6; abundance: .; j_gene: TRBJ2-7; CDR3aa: CASSPRGGDSSYEQYF
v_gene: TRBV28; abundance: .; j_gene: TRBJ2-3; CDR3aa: CASSFGQGFTDTQYF
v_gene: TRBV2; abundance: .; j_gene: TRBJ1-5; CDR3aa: CASSWDIQSSNQPQHF
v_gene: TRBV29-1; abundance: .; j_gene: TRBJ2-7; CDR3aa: CSVEDGQGAGEQYF
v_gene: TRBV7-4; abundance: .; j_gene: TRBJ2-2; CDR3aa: CASSPVQGNTGELFF
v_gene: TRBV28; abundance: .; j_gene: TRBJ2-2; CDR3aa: CASSLSGPVNPAGELFF
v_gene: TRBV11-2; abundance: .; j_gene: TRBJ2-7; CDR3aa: CASSLSGSADYEQYF
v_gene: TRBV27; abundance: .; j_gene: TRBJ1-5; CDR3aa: CASSLSGQGAPNQPQHF
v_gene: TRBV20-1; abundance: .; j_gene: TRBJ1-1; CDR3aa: CSASTGSTEAFF
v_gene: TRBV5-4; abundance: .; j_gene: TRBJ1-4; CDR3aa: CASSPHPLDGTNEKLFF
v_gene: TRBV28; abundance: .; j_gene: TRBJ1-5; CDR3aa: CASSFTGGGTNQPQHF
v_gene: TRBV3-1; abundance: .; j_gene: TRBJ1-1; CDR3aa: CASSQVRGLLNTEAFF
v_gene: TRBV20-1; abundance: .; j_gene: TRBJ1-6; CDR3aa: CSAAPWTGYYNSPLHF
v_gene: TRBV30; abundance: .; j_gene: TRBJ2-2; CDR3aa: CAWRGGQGVTGELFF
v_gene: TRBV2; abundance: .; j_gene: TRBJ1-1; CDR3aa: CASRQTDMNTEAFF
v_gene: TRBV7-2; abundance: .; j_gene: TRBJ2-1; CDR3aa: CASRSQAYNEQFF
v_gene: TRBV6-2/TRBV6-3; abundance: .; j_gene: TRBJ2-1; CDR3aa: CASSWGVEQFF
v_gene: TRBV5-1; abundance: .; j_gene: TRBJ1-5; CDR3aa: CASSLDRRWSEPQHF
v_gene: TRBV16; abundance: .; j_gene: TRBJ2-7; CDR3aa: CASSPGPDGTYEQYF
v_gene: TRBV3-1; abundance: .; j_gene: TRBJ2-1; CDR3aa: CASSSEVRGGLDEQFF
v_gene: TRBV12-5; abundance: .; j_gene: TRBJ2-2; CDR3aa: CASGPPSTGELFF
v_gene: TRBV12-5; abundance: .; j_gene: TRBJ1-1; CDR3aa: CASGQQPPEAFF
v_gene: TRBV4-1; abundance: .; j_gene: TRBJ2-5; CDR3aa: CASSLGGPQETQYF
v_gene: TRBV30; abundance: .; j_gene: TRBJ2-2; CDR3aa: CAWSLGQNTGELFF